Shown below are 28 T cell receptor beta chains from a single sample sequenced in a study of T cells in Graves' hyperthyroidism and ophthalmopathy. TCR beta CDR3 regions were amplified from RNA transcripts. The HTBI set primed first-round TCR CDR3 RT-PCR. TCRdb reprocessed the multiplex PCR reads via MiXCR and lists one record per CDR3 protein. The sample has nearly 600,000 distinct CDR3 sequences, about 15% seen once. The sequencing sample was made of blood. These receptors were collected from a woman aged 25 to 45 with Graves' hyperthyroidism that later progressed to Graves' ophthalmopathy.

This clonotype came up many times. The chain links TRBV28 to TRBJ2-3; 9 bases are shared with TRBD2. Germline CDR1 MDHEN, CDR2 SYDVKM. The CDR3 loop spans 15 amino acids. With 8 bases clipped from V and 4 bases from J, the junction kept 10 bases outside the gene matches. The chain's CDR3 is CASYNSGRWPDTQYF. The CDR3 coding sequence is TGTGCCAGCTACAATAGCGGGAGATGGCCAGATACGCAGTATTTT.

This clonotype was detected ten times or more. This chain joins TRBV7-2 and TRBJ1-5; D not certain. There are 12 residues in the CDR3. Germline V gene sequence: CDR1 SGHTA, CDR2 FQGNSA. V was clipped by 8 bases and J by 1 base, with 6 bases between them. The CDR3 protein is CASSRSNQPQHF. CDR3 sequence (DNA): TGTGCCAGCTCACGAAGCAATCAGCCCCAGCATTTT.

This clonotype appeared many times. This chain connects TRBV3-1 to TRBJ1-6; D possibly corresponds to TRBD1 (5 bases). The CDR3 has 16 amino acids. V gave up 0 bases and J gave up 6 bases, with 12 bases separating them. The V gene's germline CDR1 is LGHDT and CDR2 YNNKEL (reference sequence). The CDR3 here is CASSQDLAGSNSPLHF. In DNA, the CDR3 is TGTGCCAGCAGCCAAGATCTGGCAGGGAGTAATTCACCCCTCCACTTT.

This clonotype was seen a few times. The J gene is TRBJ1-3, the V gene TRBV2; D remains unclear. This CDR3 contains 17 residues. CDR1 is SNHLY and CDR2 is FYNNEI in the germline V gene. With 5 bases removed from V and 2 bases from J, the gap between germline ends came to 19 bases. The CDR3 sequence: CASSNPSEVKAGNTIYF. For the CDR3, the DNA is TGTGCCAGCAGTAACCCCTCGGAAGTTAAGGCTGGAAACACCATATATTTT.

This clonotype occurred a few times. The chain joins TRBV7-8 to TRBJ2-1; D unresolved. Germline loops: CDR1 SGHVS, CDR2 FQNEAQ. The CDR3 has 15 residues. Trimming stripped 1 base from V and 3 bases from J, with 10 bases between. In DNA form, the CDR3 reads TGTGCCAGCAGCTTAGAGGAAATGATCTACAATGAGCAGTTCTTC. This gives the protein CASSLEEMIYNEQFF.

Concerning this clonotype itself: Given a much more abundant clone one base away, this may be a read error. CDR3 sequence reads: CASSQTTGQLPGGQETQYF. The CDR3, as DNA: TGTGCCAGCTCACAAACAACAGGGCAACTACCGGGAGGTCAAGAGACCCAGTACTTC. The chain couples TRBV18 to TRBJ2-5; weak D call: TRBD2 (7 bases). Per germline, CDR1 KGHSH and CDR2 LQKENI. This CDR3 is built from 19 residues. The V and J ends lost 4 bases and 2 bases respectively, with 26 bases between them.

This clonotype was detected only a few times. This rearrangement joins TRBV9 to TRBJ2-1; D perhaps matches TRBD2 (5 bases). Germline CDR1 reads SGDLS; CDR2 reads YYNGEE. The CDR3 has 15 amino acids. Trimming cost V 4 bases and J 2 bases, with 13 bases left between them. The CDR3 here is CASSTSGVPYNEQFF. CDR3 nucleotide sequence: TGTGCCAGCAGCACTTCCGGGGTCCCCTACAATGAGCAGTTCTTC.

This clonotype was observed at least ten times. The V and J genes are TRBV20-1 and TRBJ2-5; D perhaps matches TRBD2 (6 bases). Germline loops: CDR1 DFQATT, CDR2 SNEGSKA (reference sequence). The CDR3 sequence is 13 residues long. Trimming took 5 bases from V and 5 from J, leaving 15 bases between them. CDR3 sequence: CSAAPVGGETQYF. The CDR3 bases are TGCAGTGCTGCCCCTGTGGGGGGTGAGACCCAGTACTTC.

This rearrangement joins TRBV9 to TRBJ2-1, with 9 bases matching TRBD2. This CDR3 contains 17 residues. Germline V gene lookup returns CDR1 SGDLS and CDR2 YYNGEE. Trimming at V came to 2 bases and at J to 0 bases, leaving 6 bases not matched to a gene. As DNA, the CDR3 is TGTGCCAGCAGCGTTCGGGTTAGCGGGAGCTCCTACAATGAGCAGTTCTTC. This translates into CASSVRVSGSSYNEQFF.

This clonotype was detected many times. The rearrangement joins TRBV5-1 to TRBJ2-1; a possible D gene is TRBD2 (5 bases). V was shortened by 4 bases and J by 8 bases, with 13 bases between the two germline ends. The germline V gene has CDR1 SGHRS and CDR2 YFSETQ. The CDR3 has 13 amino acids. The CDR3 loop is CASSIPMGDEQFF. DNA of the CDR3: TGCGCCAGCAGCATACCGATGGGAGATGAGCAGTTCTTC.

This clonotype was counted at least ten times. This sequence joins TRBV2 and TRBJ2-2, with a weak D call TRBD1 (6 bases). Trimming took off 6 bases at V and 4 bases at J, with 12 bases between the two ends. CDR1 and CDR2 from the germline V gene are SNHLY and FYNNEI. The CDR3 sequence is 14 residues long. CDR3 loop: CASRPEGGTGELFF. The DNA for the CDR3 is TGTGCCAGCAGACCTGAAGGGGGCACCGGGGAGCTGTTTTTT.

Points on this clonotype: A read error may account for a junction end that differs from germline. This CDR3 reads CTSSYSTSGNEQFF. DNA for the CDR3: TGTACCAGCAGTTACTCGACTAGCGGGAATGAGCAGTTCTTC. V usage is TRBV6-2 or TRBV6-3 and J usage is TRBJ2-1; TRBD2 aligns across 10 bases. The CDR3 extends over 14 amino acids. Germline CDR1 MNHEY, CDR2 SVGEGT.

The sample holds a few counts of this clonotype. The chain employs TRBV24-1 and TRBJ2-1; 9 bases fit TRBD1. The germline V gene has CDR1 KGHDR and CDR2 SFDVKD. V shed 4 bases and J 9 bases; nucleotides not matched to a gene: 6. CDR3 length: 14 residues. The DNA for the CDR3 is TGTGCCACCAGTGACCCGACAGGGGGGATTGAGCAGTTCTTC. Residues: CATSDPTGGIEQFF.

This clonotype has at least ten counts. The chain uses TRBV11-2 and TRBJ1-6; no clear D. V was trimmed by 1 base and J by 6 bases, leaving 10 bases between them. The CDR3 loop spans 15 amino acids. CDR1 SGHAT and CDR2 FQNNGV come from the germline V gene. The CDR3 protein is CASSLGAVSNSPLHF. The CDR3 DNA reads as TGTGCCAGCAGCTTAGGGGCCGTATCTAATTCACCCCTCCACTTT.

CDR3 protein: CASSQAVQRAHEQYF. CDR3 DNA sequence: TGTGCCAGCAGCCAGGCAGTTCAGAGGGCCCACGAGCAGTACTTC. The V and J genes are TRBV28 and TRBJ2-7, with D tentatively TRBD2 (5 bases). The ends were cut back, 6 bases at V and 5 bases at J, with 20 bases in the middle. CDR3 size: 15 residues. The germline gives CDR1 MDHEN, CDR2 SYDVKM.

This clonotype appeared a single time. At one boundary the junction diverges from the germline segment, which might be a read error. The chain uses TRBV7-9 and TRBJ2-2; D gene uncertain. CDR3 length: 14 residues. CDR1 is SEHNR and CDR2 is FQNEAQ in the germline V gene (reference sequence). This CDR3 is CASSLAISAGELFF. In nucleotides, the CDR3 is TGCGCCAGCAGCTTGGCCATTTCTGCCGGGGAGCTGTTTTTT.

This clonotype was seen repeatedly, ten times or more. The chain recombines TRBV20-1 with TRBJ2-7; 10 bases fit TRBD1. The germline gives CDR1 DFQATT, CDR2 SNEGSKA (reference sequence). V gave up 4 bases and J gave up 2 bases; unmatched junction bases: 8. The CDR3 contains 15 residues. Written as DNA, the CDR3 is TGCAGTGCTATTCAAACCGGGACAGGGGCCTACGAGCAGTACTTC. Its translation: CSAIQTGTGAYEQYF.

This clonotype has at least ten counts. This chain connects TRBV10-3 to TRBJ2-7; either TRBD1 or TRBD2 may fit D (5 bases each). CDR1 is ENHRY and CDR2 is SYGVKD in the germline V gene. CDR3 length equals 15 residues. Trimming removed 0 bases from V and 0 bases from J, with 9 bases in between. The CDR3 reads CAISESGTLSYEQYF. The CDR3 DNA sequence: TGTGCCATCAGTGAGTCAGGGACCCTCTCCTACGAGCAGTACTTC.

This clonotype was observed many times. This chain joins TRBV7-9 and TRBJ2-5, with 8 bases aligning to TRBD1. This CDR3 contains 17 residues. Germline values: CDR1 SEHNR, CDR2 FQNEAQ (reference sequence). After removal of 5 bases from V and 4 bases from J, the junction contained 15 bases not matched to a gene. The CDR3 sequence: CASSKGAGGLYGETQYF. The DNA of the CDR3 is TGTGCCAGCAGCAAGGGGGCAGGGGGCTTGTATGGAGAGACCCAGTACTTC.

This chain uses TRBV19 with TRBJ2-2; 7 nucleotides line up with TRBD1. Germline V gene lookup returns CDR1 LNHDA and CDR2 SQIVND (reference sequence). There are 17 residues in the CDR3. V was clipped by 0 bases and J by 4 bases; unmatched bases: 8. The CDR3 bases are TGTGCCAGTAGTATAGATCTTAGGGGGCCTGTCACCGGGGAGCTGTTTTTT. Residues: CASSIDLRGPVTGELFF.

This clonotype has a count of ten or more. An end of the junction differs from the germline gene, which may be a read error. The chain recombines TRBV7-7 with TRBJ2-3, with 9 bases fitting TRBD1. Looked up from germline, CDR1 is SSHAT and CDR2 is FNYEAQ (reference sequence). The CDR3 runs to 16 residues. The CDR3 region is CASSSRQGGSTDTQYF. CDR3 DNA sequence: TGTGCTAGCAGCTCCCGACAGGGGGGTAGCACAGATACGCAGTATTTT.

This clonotype was counted at least ten times. The chain recombines TRBV19 with TRBJ2-6, with 7 bases identical to TRBD2. The CDR3 loop spans 23 amino acids. V gave up 0 bases and J gave up 0 bases; unmatched junction bases: 20. CDR1 and CDR2 from the germline V gene are LNHDA and SQIVND (reference sequence). The CDR3 protein is CASSIDRRGPWAGAFSGANVLTF. The CDR3, as DNA: TGTGCCAGTAGTATAGATAGAAGAGGACCCTGGGCGGGAGCGTTCTCTGGGGCCAACGTCCTGACTTTC.

This clonotype was observed many times. V and J are TRBV30 and TRBJ1-1, with unresolved D. Looked up from germline, CDR1 is GTSNPN and CDR2 is SVGIG (reference sequence). The CDR3 extends over 12 amino acids. V was pared by 1 base and J by 5 bases, with 8 bases between. The CDR3 nucleotides are TGTGCCTGGAGTGCTTCAGGTACTGAAGCTTTCTTT. Residues: CAWSASGTEAFF. The full variable domain, completed using reference TRBV30 and TRBJ1-1, is SQTIHQWPATLVQPVGSPLSLECTVEGTSNPNLYWYRQAAGRGLQLLFYSVGIGQISSEVPQNLSASRPQDRQFILSSKKLLLSDSGFYLCAWSASGTEAFFGQGTRLTVV.

The sample holds many counts of this clonotype. The V and J genes are TRBV28 and TRBJ1-2; unclear D gene. Germline values: CDR1 MDHEN, CDR2 SYDVKM. The ends were cut back, 6 bases at V and 3 bases at J, with 23 bases in the middle. This CDR3 is 17 amino acids long. The CDR3 loop is CASRPRRYRFQDYGYTF. CDR3 sequence (DNA): TGTGCCAGCAGACCCCGCCGGTACAGATTCCAAGACTATGGCTACACCTTC.

This clonotype was detected a few times. This sequence joins TRBV12-3 or TRBV12-4 and TRBJ2-1; 9 nucleotides match TRBD2. V shed 3 bases and J 5 bases; nucleotides not matched to a gene: 5. This CDR3 has 15 amino acids. CDR3 sequence: CASSLGASGDNEQFF. The CDR3 DNA is TGTGCCAGCAGTTTGGGGGCTAGCGGGGACAATGAGCAGTTCTTC.

This clonotype was observed a handful of times. This chain uses TRBV11-3 with TRBJ2-6, with D tentatively TRBD2 (6 bases). Germline V gives CDR1 SGHNT, CDR2 YENEEA. Trimming took 6 bases from V and 5 from J, leaving 17 bases between them. CDR3 size: 16 residues. The CDR3 loop is CASRPGRAGWANVLTF. The CDR3 DNA is TGTGCCAGCAGGCCAGGCAGGGCGGGATGGGCCAACGTCCTGACTTTC.

The table lists this clonotype with many counts. The chain is built from TRBV20-1 and TRBJ1-2; maybe TRBD1 (5 bases). The germline V and J ends were trimmed by 5 bases and 4 bases, with 11 bases remaining between them. There are 12 residues in the CDR3. Germline CDR1 and CDR2: DFQATT and SNEGSKA (reference sequence). The CDR3: CSALIGGYGYTF. The CDR3 bases are TGCAGTGCTTTAATCGGGGGCTATGGCTACACCTTC.

This clonotype was counted ten times or more. This chain links TRBV30 with TRBJ1-4; TRBD1 matches 7 bases. This CDR3 has 13 amino acids. V gave up 3 bases and J gave up 3 bases; unmatched junction bases: 1. Germline loops: CDR1 GTSNPN, CDR2 SVGIG (reference sequence). Here the CDR3 DNA reads TGTGCCTGGAGGACAGGGCCTAATGAAAAACTGTTTTTT. It is translated as CAWRTGPNEKLFF.